What follows describes a single TCR beta chain. What it binds is unknown. Data came from immunoSEQ multiplex PCR; TCRdb stores just in-frame clones and leaves some out. The repertoire includes tens of thousands of clones, more than 75% of them detected once, and 5.7% sits in the top ten. Looked up from germline, CDR1 is GTSNPN and CDR2 is SVGIG (reference sequence). The ends were cut back, 7 bases at V and 5 bases at J, with 17 bases in the middle. The CDR3 runs 13 residues. The time point denotes: week 35, safety follow-up. In the vaccine, a single dose held 300 ug of the mutant IDH1 20-mer peptide, along with topical imiquimod. These data belong to a study of a mutant IDH1 vaccine in newly diagnosed glioma. Study results and limitations: Changes to the top peripheral T cell clonotypes appeared unrelated to pseudoprogression.

The input for sequencing was PBMCs, taken from a glioma patient whose treatment included an IDH1 peptide vaccine. The clonotype comes from a woman aged 40 to 55 with glioma. The rearrangement uses TRBV30 and TRBJ1-1; no reliable D call. This chain's CDR3 is CASQKKGLTEAFF. The CDR3 nucleotides are TGTGCCTCACAGAAAAAGGGTCTGACTGAAGCTTTCTTT.